This T cell receptor beta chain was obtained from a study of T cell repertoires in cytomegalovirus infection. Study in general: Carrying CMV and the relevant HLA type showed in public TCR beta signatures.

Per the germline V gene, CDR1 is SQVTM and CDR2 is ANQGSEA. V was trimmed by 4 bases and J by 2 bases, leaving 6 bases between them. This CDR3 is 11 amino acids long. MiXCR was run by TCRdb on the reads, yielding one entry per CDR3 protein. The sample holds approximately 250,000 distinct CDR3 sequences, roughly an eighth seen once. The sequence was obtained from a human donor in good health (CMV status not recorded). Some clones in this sample may be carry-over from other donors' samples. Sequencing was performed on PBMCs. The rearrangement joins TRBV29-1 to TRBJ2-7; no reliable D call. CDR3 nucleotide sequence: TGCAGCGTTGGGGCGGCCTACGAGCAGTACTTC. This gives the protein CSVGAAYEQYF.